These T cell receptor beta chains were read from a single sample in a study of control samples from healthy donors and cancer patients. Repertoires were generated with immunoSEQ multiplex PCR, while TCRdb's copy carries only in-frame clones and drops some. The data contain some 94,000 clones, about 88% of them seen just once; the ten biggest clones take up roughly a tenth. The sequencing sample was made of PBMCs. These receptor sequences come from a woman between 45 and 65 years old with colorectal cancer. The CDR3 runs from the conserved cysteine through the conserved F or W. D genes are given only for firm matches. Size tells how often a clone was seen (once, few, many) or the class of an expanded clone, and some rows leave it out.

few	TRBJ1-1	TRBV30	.	CAWDSRDRAFF	TGTGCCTGGGACTCGAGGGATCGAGCTTTCTTT
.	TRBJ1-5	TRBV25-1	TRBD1	CASGTATDQPQHF	TGTGCCAGCGGGACAGCTACGGATCAGCCCCAGCATTTT
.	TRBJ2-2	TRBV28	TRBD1	CASSSPGGTGELFF	TGTGCCAGCAGTTCTCCAGGGGGCACCGGGGAGCTGTTTTTT
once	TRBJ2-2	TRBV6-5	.	CASSYSPQGRGGELFF	TGTGCCAGCAGTTACTCCCCGCAGGGCAGAGGCGGGGAGCTGTTTTTT
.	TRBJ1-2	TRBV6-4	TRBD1	CASINPGQTFYGYTF	TGTGCCAGCATCAATCCGGGACAGACATTCTATGGCTACACCTTC
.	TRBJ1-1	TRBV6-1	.	CASSDPGNTEAFF	TGTGCCAGCAGTGATCCAGGGAACACTGAAGCTTTCTTT
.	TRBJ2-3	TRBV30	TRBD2	CAWRRTSDSTDTQYF	TGTGCCTGGAGGAGAACTAGCGATAGCACAGATACGCAGTATTTT
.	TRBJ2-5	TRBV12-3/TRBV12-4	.	CASSPLRETQYF	TGTGCCAGCAGTCCCTTAAGGGAGACCCAGTACTTC
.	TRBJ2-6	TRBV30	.	CAWNPGANVLTF	TGTGCCTGGAACCCTGGGGCCAACGTCCTGACTTTC
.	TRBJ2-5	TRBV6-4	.	CASSDSRGGETQYF	TGTGCCAGCAGTGACTCTCGGGGCGGAGAGACCCAGTACTTC
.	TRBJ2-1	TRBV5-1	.	CASSSSLQEQFF	TGCGCCAGCAGCTCCTCCTTGCAGGAGCAGTTCTTC
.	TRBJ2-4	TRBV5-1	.	CASNRVSGAKNIQYF	TGCGCCAGCAATAGGGTATCAGGAGCCAAAAACATTCAGTACTTC
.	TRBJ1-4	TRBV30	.	CAWAGTPTNEKLFF	TGTGCCTGGGCCGGAACACCAACTAATGAAAAACTGTTTTTT
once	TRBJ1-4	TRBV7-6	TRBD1	CASSPWTGSDEKLFF	TGTGCCAGCAGCCCCTGGACAGGGTCGGATGAAAAACTGTTTTTT